The 25 T cell receptor beta chains in this list originate from one sample, sequenced in a study of blood T cell repertoires in COVID-19 (dated by TCRdb to about 2020). Libraries were prepared through the immunoSEQ multiplex PCR assay. TCRdb re-hosts the immuneACCESS table, in-frame sequences only. Its copies lack some clones; in the studies checked, an unresolved V gene accounts for under half of them, and the cause for the rest is not known. The sample table holds about 370,000 clones, of which around 89% were seen once. About 2.9% of the sample is in the top ten clones. The specimen was peripheral blood. These receptors came from a woman aged 25 to 39 with COVID-19, enrolled during active disease.

This clone occurred once. The chain employs TRBV19 and TRBJ2-7, with 8 bases lining up with TRBD2. CDR1 is LNHDA, CDR2 SQIVND, per germline (reference sequence). J lost 4 bases, V lost 9 bases, and 8 bases had no gene match. The CDR3 sequence is 13 residues long. The chain's CDR3 is CASSYGRGYEQYF. The CDR3 DNA reads TGTGCCAGCTCGTACGGGAGGGGGTACGAGCAGTACTTC.

CDR3 nucleotides: TGCGCCAGCAGCTCCCTTTCGCCTACGTATGGCTACACCTTC. Translation gives CASSSLSPTYGYTF. The chain has TRBV5-1 and TRBJ1-2; the D is unclear. The germline CDR1 and CDR2 sequences are SGHRS and YFSETQ. The CDR3 runs 14 residues. The V and J ends lost 3 bases and 5 bases respectively, with 14 bases between them.

The chain carries TRBV5-5 and TRBJ1-3; 8 bases align to TRBD1. The V and J ends lost 2 bases and 4 bases, in that order; junction bases with no gene match: 8. This CDR3 spans 16 amino acids. Per germline, CDR1 SGHKS and CDR2 YYEKEE (reference sequence). CDR3 DNA: TGTGCCAGCAGCTTCCCCTATGGACAGGGAGGAAACACCATATATTTT. This gives the protein CASSFPYGQGGNTIYF.

The chain has TRBV11-3 and TRBJ2-1, with TRBD2 matching over 8 bases. This CDR3 contains 15 residues. Germline V gene data show CDR1 as SGHNT and CDR2 as YENEEA. Germline trimming cut 3 bases from V and 8 bases from J; bases unmatched to any gene: 9. CDR3 loop: CASSFGGAIDDEQFF. CDR3 nucleotide sequence: TGTGCCAGCAGCTTCGGGGGGGCGATTGACGATGAGCAGTTCTTC.

This chain uses TRBV7-2 with TRBJ1-4; weak D call: TRBD1 (6 bases). The CDR3 is made up of 16 amino acids. Germline V CDR1 and CDR2: SGHTA, FQGNSA. The V end was cut by 0 bases, the J end by 2 bases, with 10 bases between. The CDR3 spells CASSLAYRATNEKLFF. The CDR3 DNA follows: TGTGCCAGCAGCTTAGCGTACAGGGCTACTAATGAAAAACTGTTTTTT.

This rearrangement joins TRBV10-3 to TRBJ1-4; D ambiguous. CDR1 and CDR2 (germline): ENHRY, SYGVKD. The CDR3 contains 14 residues. Between the trimmed V and J ends, which lost 3 bases and 8 bases, there was a span of 13 bases. The CDR3 DNA sequence: TGTGCCATCAGTGACACGCCTTCGGGGGAAAAACTGTTTTTT. Translation: CAISDTPSGEKLFF.

The V call is TRBV4-2, the J call TRBJ2-1; D remains unclear. CDR1 is LGHNA and CDR2 is YNFKEQ in the germline V gene. The V and J ends lost 0 bases and 7 bases respectively, with 7 bases between them. The CDR3 has 13 amino acids. CDR3 protein: CASSQEIINEQFF. The CDR3 region has the DNA TGTGCCAGCAGCCAAGAAATTATAAATGAGCAGTTCTTC.

This sequence joins TRBV5-1 and TRBJ2-7; maybe TRBD2 (6 bases). V was trimmed by 0 bases and J by 5 bases, leaving 15 bases between them. The germline gives CDR1 SGHRS, CDR2 YFSETQ. The CDR3 spans 15 residues. The CDR3 nucleotides read TGCGCCAGCAGCTTGGGGGAGGCGGGGCGGCACGAGCAGTACGTC. Encoded protein: CASSLGEAGRHEQYV.

This chain links TRBV18 with TRBJ1-2; 10 bases align to TRBD1. Germline-derived CDR1 and CDR2 are KGHSH and LQKENI. The CDR3 totals 14 residues. The trim removed 3 bases at V and 6 bases at J, leaving 4 bases unmatched. This chain's CDR3 is CASSPSGTGDGYTF. The CDR3 nucleotides read TGTGCCAGCTCACCCTCCGGGACAGGGGATGGCTACACCTTC. Looking up the rest from reference TRBV18 and TRBJ1-2 gives the full variable domain: NAGVMQNPRHLVRRRGQEARLRCSPMKGHSHVYWYRQLPEEGLKFMVYLQKENIIDESGMPKERFSAEFPKEGPSILRIQQVVRGDSAAYFCASSPSGTGDGYTFGSGTRLTVV.

The chain links TRBV5-1 to TRBJ1-4; 9 bases agree with TRBD1. Germline trimming cut 3 bases from V and 3 bases from J; bases unmatched to any gene: 6. CDR1 is SGHRS, CDR2 YFSETQ, per germline. This CDR3 has 16 amino acids. CDR3 sequence (DNA): TGCGCCAGCAGCTCCGGGACAGGGCTGGCTAATGAAAAACTGTTTTTT. It encodes CASSSGTGLANEKLFF.

The chain uses TRBV5-4 and TRBJ2-1; tentative D call: TRBD2 (5 bases). Looked up from germline, CDR1 is SGHNT and CDR2 is YYREEE (reference sequence). V was shortened by 5 bases and J by 1 base, with 7 bases between the two germline ends. The CDR3 loop spans 13 amino acids. The CDR3 protein is CASRLGSYNEQFF. The CDR3 DNA sequence: TGTGCCAGCAGACTAGGATCCTACAATGAGCAGTTCTTC.

The chain carries TRBV25-1 and TRBJ1-5; D possibly corresponds to TRBD1 (5 bases). The V end was cut by 3 bases, the J end by 4 bases, with 19 bases between. This CDR3 has 17 residues. Germline CDR1 and CDR2: MGHDK and SYGVNS. The chain's CDR3 is CASSDLGQTQPNQPQHF. CDR3 bases: TGTGCCAGCAGTGATTTAGGACAAACACAACCTAATCAGCCCCAGCATTTT. The full variable domain, in which reference TRBV25-1 and TRBJ1-5 provide the parts outside the CDR3, is EADIYQTPRYLVIGTGKKITLECSQTMGHDKMYWYQQDPGMELHLIHYSYGVNSTEKGDLSSESTVSRIRTEHFPLTLESARPSHTSQYLCASSDLGQTQPNQPQHFGDGTRLSIL.

This chain links TRBV14 with TRBJ1-1, with TRBD1 matching over 8 bases. J was trimmed by 8 bases and V by 4 bases; bases with no gene match: 3. Germline V gene sequence: CDR1 SGHDN, CDR2 FVKESK. This CDR3 is 12 amino acids long. As DNA, the CDR3 is TGTGCCAGCAGCCTCCGGACAGGGGAAGCTTTCTTT. Translation: CASSLRTGEAFF.

This clone was counted once. This chain joins TRBV10-2 and TRBJ2-7; D is ambiguous. V was trimmed by 3 bases and J by 6 bases, leaving 12 bases between them. This CDR3 contains 13 residues. CDR1 is WSHSY, CDR2 SAAADI, per germline. CDR3 DNA: TGCGCCAGCAGTGACTCAACCTATAGCGAGCAGTACGTC. As protein: CASSDSTYSEQYV.

The chain employs TRBV6-1 and TRBJ1-2; TRBD1 matches 7 bases. Germline V gene lookup returns CDR1 MNHNS and CDR2 SASEGT. This CDR3 has 15 residues. V lost 0 bases, J lost 5 bases, and 6 bases stayed unmatched. CDR3 bases: TGTGCCAGCAGTGAAGCGCCAGGGGGGAATTATGGCTACACCTTC. Protein sequence: CASSEAPGGNYGYTF.

A word on this clone: This specimen includes other DNA sequences encoding the same CDR3. V gene TRBV27 combines with J gene TRBJ1-1; a weak D match, TRBD1 (5 bases). V lost 6 bases and J 1 base, leaving 9 bases between the germline ends. CDR1 and CDR2 from the germline V gene are MNHEY and SMNVEV (reference sequence). CDR3 length equals 13 residues. The CDR3 region is CASSLQGNTEAFF. The CDR3 DNA reads TGTGCCAGCAGCTTGCAGGGGAACACTGAAGCTTTCTTT.

This sequence joins TRBV6-2 or TRBV6-3 and TRBJ2-1, with TRBD2 identical over 13 bases. Germline CDR1 MNHEY, CDR2 SVGEGT. Unmatched junction bases numbered 3, after V lost 0 bases and J lost 10 bases. The CDR3 has 15 residues. The CDR3 sequence: CASSYSTSGGREQFF. The DNA for the CDR3 is TGTGCCAGCAGTTACTCGACTAGCGGGGGGCGAGAGCAGTTCTTC.

The V gene is TRBV7-2, the J gene TRBJ1-6; no definite D call. CDR1 and CDR2 from the germline V gene are SGHTA and FQGNSA. With 4 bases removed from V and 9 bases from J, the gap between germline ends came to 13 bases. This CDR3 has 14 amino acids. The chain's CDR3 is CASSSTSRGSPLHF. Written as DNA, the CDR3 is TGTGCCAGCAGCTCTACTTCCCGGGGTTCACCCCTCCACTTT.

This clone showed up just a few times. The genes are TRBV4-1 and TRBJ1-4; possibly TRBD1 for D (6 bases). The CDR3 extends over 15 amino acids. The germline gives CDR1 MGHRA, CDR2 YSYEKL. V lost 2 bases and J lost 8, with 15 bases in between. The CDR3 region has the DNA TGCGCCAGCAGCCAATTACAGGGTGTTGGCGAAAAACTGTTTTTT. Residues: CASSQLQGVGEKLFF.

The CDR3 reads CSTESGGGPHEQYF. CDR3 DNA: TGCAGCACCGAATCCGGGGGGGGCCCCCACGAGCAGTACTTC. V and J are TRBV29-1 and TRBJ2-7; 8 bases map to TRBD2. This CDR3 is 14 amino acids long. J gave up 5 bases and V 8 bases, and 14 bases lay outside the gene matches. Germline V gene data show CDR1 as SQVTM and CDR2 as ANQGSEA.

This clone was recorded once. This chain links TRBV9 with TRBJ2-3; 8 bases match TRBD2. V gave up 4 bases and J gave up 6 bases; unmatched junction bases: 13. CDR1 and CDR2 (germline): SGDLS, YYNGEE. CDR3 size: 16 residues. The DNA of the CDR3 is TGTGCCAGCAGCTCCCCTGGGGGCGGGAGGTCGGATACGCAGTATTTT. Residues: CASSSPGGGRSDTQYF.

V gene TRBV6-5 combines with J gene TRBJ2-1, with D perhaps matching TRBD2 (6 bases). CDR3 size: 15 residues. V gave up 2 bases and J gave up 6 bases, with 14 bases separating them. Germline lookup yields CDR1 MNHEY and CDR2 SVGAGI. The chain's CDR3 is CASSYPVDGGNEQFF. DNA for the CDR3: TGTGCCAGCAGTTACCCCGTGGACGGGGGCAATGAGCAGTTCTTC.

The sample holds many counts of this clone. The chain recombines TRBV6-1 with TRBJ2-1; 10 positions agree with TRBD2. The CDR3 is 15 residues long. In germline, CDR1 is MNHNS, CDR2 SASEGT. V shed 2 bases and J 5 bases; nucleotides not matched to a gene: 3. In DNA, the CDR3 is TGTGCCAGCAGTGAAACTAGCGGGGCAAACAATGAGCAGTTCTTC. This codes for CASSETSGANNEQFF.

The rearrangement uses TRBV5-4 and TRBJ2-7; TRBD2 might be the D (5 bases). The germline gives CDR1 SGHNT, CDR2 YYREEE (reference sequence). CDR3 length: 14 residues. The ends were cut back, 4 bases at V and 3 bases at J, with 14 bases in the middle. The CDR3 loop reads CASSTRGAVYEQYV. The DNA of the CDR3 is TGTGCCAGCAGCACCCGGGGAGCTGTCTACGAGCAGTACGTC.

The V call is TRBV18, the J call TRBJ2-2; the D is unclear. The CDR3 is 13 residues long. The V end was cut by 2 bases, the J end by 7 bases, with 8 bases between. Germline-derived CDR1 and CDR2 are KGHSH and LQKENI. This chain's CDR3 is CASSPFGGGELFF. As DNA, the CDR3 is TGTGCCAGCTCACCATTCGGTGGCGGGGAGCTGTTTTTT.